Sequencing of this TCR beta chain was carried out in a study of regulatory T cells in long-lasting Graves disease. Points from the study as a whole: Favoring TRBV28, TRBJ1-2 and TRBJ2-5 was a feature seen in persistent disease.

In regard to this clonotype: Its antigen is as yet unknown.

Arm-PCR of CDR3 regions and iRepertoire HTBI primers were the basis on which TCR beta libraries were built. In TCRdb, the multiplex PCR reads were re-called with MiXCR into one record per CDR3 protein. Here the sample spans more than 450,000 distinct CDR3 sequences, about a sixth being singletons. The CDR3 length is 16 residues. Per the germline V gene, CDR1 is SGHDN and CDR2 is FVKESK. Trimming took 1 base from V and 0 from J, leaving 10 bases between them. Time point described: newly diagnosed GD, antithyroid drugs for less than 3 months. Isolated PBMC RNA provided the starting material for the TCR library. EDTA tubes held approximately 10 milliliters of peripheral blood from each patient. The same sample was also studied in work on T cells in Graves' hyperthyroidism and ophthalmopathy.

The sample here was peripheral blood mononuclear cells (PBMCs), taken at new diagnosis, from a patient treated with antithyroid drugs. The source of this sequence is a man in his forties with Graves disease. The chain joins TRBV14 to TRBJ1-3; unclear D gene. CDR3: CASSQVQTASGNTIYF. In nucleotides, the CDR3 is TGTGCCAGCAGCCAAGTCCAGACGGCCTCTGGAAACACCATATATTTT.